Below, 3 T cell receptor beta chains from the same sample are listed, as sequenced in a study of beta chain features in type 1 diabetes. The antigens these receptors bind are not known. Notes on the study in general: Across all four CD4+ subsets, people with type 1 diabetes showed modestly shorter TCRB CDR3s.

Since all of the isolated RNA was reverse transcribed, expressed TCRB transcripts were what got sequenced. Profiled with immunoSEQ multiplex PCR; TCRdb holds only in-frame clones, not every one. The repertoire includes about 270,000 clones, roughly an eighth of them detected once, and about 0.017% sits in the top ten. The sample comprised naive CD4+ T cells from blood. These receptors came from a man aged 25 to 45 with type 1 diabetes.

The chain carries TRBV7-3 and TRBJ2-5; TRBD2 might be the D (5 bases). The CDR3 runs to 13 residues. Trimming shortened V by 3 bases and J by 5 bases, and 10 bases separated the two germline ends. Germline CDR1 is SGHTA and CDR2 is FQGTGA. Written as DNA, the CDR3 is TGTGCCAGCAGCTTGAGCCAGCGGGAGACCCAGTACTTC. Protein product: CASSLSQRETQYF.

This clone came up a few times. The chain links TRBV18 to TRBJ2-1; 7 bases agree with TRBD2. The J segment lost 6 bases and the V segment lost 2 bases, leaving 10 bases of the junction unmatched. Germline values: CDR1 KGHSH, CDR2 LQKENI. CDR3 length: 16 amino acids. The CDR3 DNA follows: TGTGCCAGCTCACCAGAGCTAACGGGAGGTGGCAATGAGCAGTTCTTC. Translated: CASSPELTGGGNEQFF.

This clone appeared a few times. The chain is built from TRBV19 and TRBJ1-1; D gene ambiguous. The germline gives CDR1 LNHDA, CDR2 SQIVND (reference sequence). Between the trimmed V and J ends, which lost 7 bases and 13 bases, there was a span of 13 bases. CDR3 length: 10 residues. The CDR3 here is CASIKREDFF. The CDR3 DNA reads as TGTGCCAGTATAAAGAGGGAGGATTTCTTT.